The rows below give T cell receptor beta chains drawn from one sample of a study of T cell repertoires in cytomegalovirus infection. Via MiXCR, TCRdb re-called the reads, giving one row per CDR3 protein. The sample holds hundreds of thousands of distinct CDR3 sequences, about a third seen once. Their specific antigens are unknown. Specimen: cultured CD8+ T cells from PBMCs, collected from culture after CMV antigen stimulation. These TCRs come from a human donor in good health (CMV status not recorded). Some clones in this sample may be carry-over from other donors' samples. CDR3s include the opening cysteine and the closing phenylalanine or tryptophan. The order of the fields is CDR3 protein, CDR3 DNA, clone size, D gene, J gene, V gene. D genes are given only for firm matches. Some rows have no size entry. The others give once, few or many, or a class for an expanded clone.

CDR3 protein: CASNFWGTSNTDTQYF
CDR3 DNA: TGTGCCAGCAACTTCTGGGGGACTAGCAATACAGATACGCAGTATTTT
clone size: -
D gene: TRBD2
J gene: TRBJ2-3
V gene: TRBV27

CDR3 protein: CASANRVGSKNIQYF
CDR3 DNA: TGTGCCAGCGCGAACAGGGTTGGGTCCAAAAACATTCAGTACTTC
clone size: -
D gene: -
J gene: TRBJ2-4
V gene: TRBV27

CDR3 protein: CASSVVRQANTEAFF
CDR3 DNA: TGTGCCAGCAGCGTAGTTCGACAGGCGAACACTGAAGCTTTCTTT
clone size: -
D gene: -
J gene: TRBJ1-1
V gene: TRBV9

CDR3 protein: CASSLAGRVQPQHF
CDR3 DNA: TGTGCCAGCAGCTTAGCGGGGCGAGTTCAGCCCCAGCATTTT
clone size: few
D gene: -
J gene: TRBJ1-5
V gene: TRBV7-9

CDR3 protein: CASSSGDRSYNEQFF
CDR3 DNA: TGTGCCAGCAGTTCTGGGGACCGGTCCTACAATGAGCAGTTCTTC
clone size: many
D gene: -
J gene: TRBJ2-1
V gene: TRBV12-3/TRBV12-4

CDR3 protein: CSARDLASGGKNNEQFF
CDR3 DNA: TGCAGTGCTAGAGATCTGGCTAGCGGGGGGAAAAACAATGAGCAGTTCTTC
clone size: few
D gene: TRBD2
J gene: TRBJ2-1
V gene: TRBV20-1

CDR3 protein: CASSLRTGQGLNQPQHF
CDR3 DNA: TGTGCCAGCAGCTTAAGGACGGGACAAGGGCTAAATCAGCCCCAGCATTTT
clone size: -
D gene: -
J gene: TRBJ1-5
V gene: TRBV7-8

CDR3 protein: CASSPYSGWGEQFF
CDR3 DNA: TGTGCCAGCAGCCCTTACTCGGGGTGGGGCGAGCAGTTCTTC
clone size: few
D gene: -
J gene: TRBJ2-1
V gene: TRBV6-5

CDR3 protein: CASSLGLQANYEQYF
CDR3 DNA: TGTGCCAGCAGCTTAGGACTACAGGCAAACTACGAGCAGTACTTC
clone size: -
D gene: -
J gene: TRBJ2-7
V gene: TRBV7-6

CDR3 protein: CASNRDRRTDTQYF
CDR3 DNA: TGTGCCAGCAACCGGGACAGACGCACAGATACGCAGTATTTT
clone size: few
D gene: TRBD1
J gene: TRBJ2-3
V gene: TRBV28

CDR3 protein: CASTTGTGIYNEQFF
CDR3 DNA: TGTGCCAGCACTACCGGGACAGGGATATACAATGAGCAGTTCTTC
clone size: once
D gene: TRBD1
J gene: TRBJ2-1
V gene: TRBV6-5

CDR3 protein: CASSVGRREQFF
CDR3 DNA: TGTGCCAGCAGCGTGGGGCGTAGAGAGCAGTTCTTC
clone size: -
D gene: -
J gene: TRBJ2-1
V gene: TRBV11-2

CDR3 protein: CASSLSGGNTGELFF
CDR3 DNA: TGTGCCAGCAGTTTGAGCGGGGGAAACACCGGGGAGCTGTTTTTT
clone size: many
D gene: TRBD2
J gene: TRBJ2-2
V gene: TRBV6-5

CDR3 protein: CASSSGFGQGTYEQYF
CDR3 DNA: TGTGCCAGTAGTTCAGGATTCGGACAGGGGACCTACGAGCAGTACTTC
clone size: many
D gene: TRBD1
J gene: TRBJ2-7
V gene: TRBV19

CDR3 protein: CASSLMPILNTEAFF
CDR3 DNA: TGTGCCAGCAGCTTAATGCCCATTTTGAACACTGAAGCTTTCTTT
clone size: many
D gene: -
J gene: TRBJ1-1
V gene: TRBV7-3

CDR3 protein: CASSPHRGTGELFF
CDR3 DNA: TGTGCCAGCAGCCCGCACAGGGGCACCGGGGAGCTGTTTTTT
clone size: many
D gene: TRBD1
J gene: TRBJ2-2
V gene: TRBV7-2

CDR3 protein: CASSLESGGMGTEAFF
CDR3 DNA: TGCGCCAGCAGCCTTGAGTCCGGGGGCATGGGCACTGAAGCTTTCTTT
clone size: -
D gene: -
J gene: TRBJ1-1
V gene: TRBV4-1

CDR3 protein: CASSRSPGHEQYF
CDR3 DNA: TGTGCCAGCAGCCGGTCACCGGGTCACGAGCAGTACTTC
clone size: once
D gene: -
J gene: TRBJ2-7
V gene: TRBV7-2

CDR3 protein: CASSSEGVGYTF
CDR3 DNA: TGTGCCAGCAGCTCTGAGGGGGTAGGCTACACCTTC
clone size: -
D gene: -
J gene: TRBJ1-2
V gene: TRBV7-2

CDR3 protein: CASSSSRDRVPFF
CDR3 DNA: TGTGCCAGCAGTTCGTCCCGGGACAGGGTTCCTTTCTTT
clone size: -
D gene: TRBD1
J gene: TRBJ1-1
V gene: TRBV27

CDR3 protein: CASHLLAGGLDEQFF
CDR3 DNA: TGTGCCAGCCACCTACTAGCGGGGGGGTTAGATGAGCAGTTCTTC
clone size: -
D gene: TRBD2
J gene: TRBJ2-1
V gene: TRBV5-4

CDR3 protein: CASSYSRGYNEQFF
CDR3 DNA: TGTGCCAGCAGTTACTCCCGGGGCTACAATGAGCAGTTCTTC
clone size: -
D gene: -
J gene: TRBJ2-1
V gene: TRBV6-5

CDR3 protein: CASREATGGNSPLHF
CDR3 DNA: TGTGCCAGCAGGGAAGCGACAGGGGGTAATTCACCCCTCCACTTT
clone size: -
D gene: TRBD1
J gene: TRBJ1-6
V gene: TRBV28

CDR3 protein: CASSLTLSTEAFF
CDR3 DNA: TGTGCCAGCAGCTTAACGTTGAGCACTGAAGCTTTCTTT
clone size: few
D gene: -
J gene: TRBJ1-1
V gene: TRBV7-3

CDR3 protein: CASNGQGGYNEQFF
CDR3 DNA: TGTGCCAGCAACGGACAGGGGGGTTACAATGAGCAGTTCTTC
clone size: -
D gene: TRBD1
J gene: TRBJ2-1
V gene: TRBV6-1

CDR3 protein: CASSLKGLRGGLNEQFF
CDR3 DNA: TGTGCCAGCAGCTTAAAAGGTCTGCGGGGGGGCCTAAATGAGCAGTTCTTC
clone size: -
D gene: TRBD2
J gene: TRBJ2-1
V gene: TRBV7-9

CDR3 protein: CASSPAAYDQPQHF
CDR3 DNA: TGTGCCAGCAGCCCCGCGGCCTACGATCAGCCCCAGCATTTT
clone size: -
D gene: -
J gene: TRBJ1-5
V gene: TRBV7-6

CDR3 protein: CASSSSGGADTDTQYF
CDR3 DNA: TGTGCCAGCAGCTCTAGCGGGGGGGCAGATACAGATACGCAGTATTTT
clone size: few
D gene: TRBD2
J gene: TRBJ2-3
V gene: TRBV7-9

CDR3 protein: CASSFGERATSYNEQFF
CDR3 DNA: TGTGCCAGCAGCTTTGGCGAGCGGGCAACCTCCTACAATGAGCAGTTCTTC
clone size: few
D gene: -
J gene: TRBJ2-1
V gene: TRBV12-3/TRBV12-4

CDR3 protein: CASSYSMSGGDSTDTQYF
CDR3 DNA: TGTGCCAGCAGTTACTCGATGAGCGGGGGGGATAGCACAGATACGCAGTATTTT
clone size: -
D gene: TRBD2
J gene: TRBJ2-3
V gene: TRBV6-5

CDR3 protein: CASSLAGPGTDYGYTF
CDR3 DNA: TGTGCCAGCAGCTTAGCCGGTCCCGGGACAGACTATGGCTACACCTTC
clone size: -
D gene: TRBD1
J gene: TRBJ1-2
V gene: TRBV7-6

CDR3 protein: CASSYIIGGTEAFF
CDR3 DNA: TGTGCCAGCAGTTACATAATTGGGGGGACTGAAGCTTTCTTT
clone size: few
D gene: -
J gene: TRBJ1-1
V gene: TRBV6-1

CDR3 protein: CASSLVKRGVTDTQYF
CDR3 DNA: TGTGCCAGCAGCTTAGTAAAGCGGGGGGTAACAGATACGCAGTATTTT
clone size: -
D gene: TRBD2
J gene: TRBJ2-3
V gene: TRBV7-3

CDR3 protein: CASSPRAGFSYEQYF
CDR3 DNA: TGTGCCAGCAGCCCGCGGGCAGGGTTCTCCTACGAGCAGTACTTC
clone size: few
D gene: -
J gene: TRBJ2-7
V gene: TRBV7-6

CDR3 protein: CASTSSGTGTIEQYF
CDR3 DNA: TGCGCCAGCACATCATCCGGGACAGGGACGATCGAGCAGTACTTC
clone size: few
D gene: TRBD1
J gene: TRBJ2-7
V gene: TRBV4-1

CDR3 protein: CASSYLPGTVRFRNYGYTF
CDR3 DNA: TGTGCCAGCAGTTATCTCCCCGGGACAGTTCGATTCCGGAACTATGGCTACACCTTC
clone size: few
D gene: TRBD1
J gene: TRBJ1-2
V gene: TRBV6-2/TRBV6-3

CDR3 protein: CASSLADGSQNYGYTF
CDR3 DNA: TGTGCCAGCAGCTTAGCGGATGGCAGCCAGAACTATGGCTACACCTTC
clone size: many
D gene: -
J gene: TRBJ1-2
V gene: TRBV7-2

CDR3 protein: CASMDDGETQYF
CDR3 DNA: TGTGCCAGCATGGACGATGGAGAGACCCAGTACTTC
clone size: -
D gene: -
J gene: TRBJ2-5
V gene: TRBV27

CDR3 protein: CASSRDSRNQPQHF
CDR3 DNA: TGCGCCAGCAGCCGGGACAGCCGCAATCAGCCCCAGCATTTT
clone size: many
D gene: TRBD1
J gene: TRBJ1-5
V gene: TRBV4-1

CDR3 protein: CASSQPGTNSPLHF
CDR3 DNA: TGCGCCAGCAGCCAACCAGGAACTAATTCACCCCTCCACTTT
clone size: -
D gene: -
J gene: TRBJ1-6
V gene: TRBV4-1

CDR3 protein: CASSLDSYQPQHF
CDR3 DNA: TGTGCCAGCAGCTTGGACAGCTATCAGCCCCAGCATTTT
clone size: few
D gene: -
J gene: TRBJ1-5
V gene: TRBV27

CDR3 protein: CASIGENTEAFF
CDR3 DNA: TGTGCCAGCATAGGAGAGAACACTGAAGCTTTCTTT
clone size: -
D gene: -
J gene: TRBJ1-1
V gene: TRBV27

CDR3 protein: CAISEVGEGRDRGPLNQPQHF
CDR3 DNA: TGTGCCATCAGTGAGGTGGGAGAGGGCCGGGACAGGGGACCCCTCAATCAGCCCCAGCATTTT
clone size: many
D gene: TRBD1
J gene: TRBJ1-5
V gene: TRBV10-3

CDR3 protein: CASSPPGGESDTQYF
CDR3 DNA: TGTGCCAGCAGTCCCCCAGGGGGTGAGTCAGATACGCAGTATTTT
clone size: few
D gene: TRBD1
J gene: TRBJ2-3
V gene: TRBV7-2

CDR3 protein: CASSWYSNQPQHF
CDR3 DNA: TGTGCCAGCAGTTGGTATAGCAATCAGCCCCAGCATTTT
clone size: few
D gene: -
J gene: TRBJ1-5
V gene: TRBV27

CDR3 protein: CASSYSNWGGETQYF
CDR3 DNA: TGTGCCAGCAGTTACTCGAATTGGGGTGGGGAGACCCAGTACTTC
clone size: -
D gene: -
J gene: TRBJ2-5
V gene: TRBV6-6

CDR3 protein: CASSSWTPTEYF
CDR3 DNA: TGTGCCAGCAGCTCCTGGACCCCTACGGAGTATTTT
clone size: many
D gene: -
J gene: TRBJ2-3
V gene: TRBV7-8

CDR3 protein: CASSLGAGTTGELFF
CDR3 DNA: TGTGCCAGCAGCTTAGGGGCAGGAACAACCGGGGAGCTGTTTTTT
clone size: few
D gene: -
J gene: TRBJ2-2
V gene: TRBV7-6

CDR3 protein: CASSYYQTTSTDTQYF
CDR3 DNA: TGTGCCAGCAGTTACTACCAAACGACAAGCACAGATACGCAGTATTTT
clone size: few
D gene: -
J gene: TRBJ2-3
V gene: TRBV6-2/TRBV6-3

CDR3 protein: CSGRTGGRSNQPQHF
CDR3 DNA: TGCAGTGGGAGGACAGGGGGCCGTAGCAATCAGCCCCAGCATTTT
clone size: -
D gene: TRBD1
J gene: TRBJ1-5
V gene: TRBV20-1

CDR3 protein: CATSRDASGLMNTEAFF
CDR3 DNA: TGTGCCACCAGCAGAGACGCCTCGGGACTGATGAACACTGAAGCTTTCTTT
clone size: few
D gene: -
J gene: TRBJ1-1
V gene: TRBV15

CDR3 protein: CVSSLVRGANTEAFF
CDR3 DNA: TGTGTCAGCAGCTTAGTTCGGGGGGCTAATACTGAAGCTTTCTTT
clone size: -
D gene: -
J gene: TRBJ1-1
V gene: TRBV7-9

CDR3 protein: CASSYSVGVLGSSGANVLTF
CDR3 DNA: TGTGCCAGCAGTTACTCGGTAGGGGTTTTAGGCTCTTCTGGGGCCAACGTCCTGACTTTC
clone size: -
D gene: -
J gene: TRBJ2-6
V gene: TRBV6-5

CDR3 protein: CASSSRAPRGNEQFF
CDR3 DNA: TGTGCCAGCAGCTCTCGGGCCCCAAGGGGGAATGAGCAGTTCTTC
clone size: many
D gene: -
J gene: TRBJ2-1
V gene: TRBV7-2

CDR3 protein: CATRQGGTEAFF
CDR3 DNA: TGCGCCACGAGACAGGGGGGTACTGAAGCTTTCTTT
clone size: -
D gene: TRBD1
J gene: TRBJ1-1
V gene: TRBV10-2

CDR3 protein: CASSEAESLFSYEQYF
CDR3 DNA: TGTGCCAGCAGTGAAGCGGAGTCGTTGTTCTCCTACGAGCAGTACTTC
clone size: -
D gene: -
J gene: TRBJ2-7
V gene: TRBV6-1

CDR3 protein: CASSSTGGMNTEAFF
CDR3 DNA: TGTGCCAGCAGCTCGACAGGGGGGATGAACACTGAAGCTTTCTTT
clone size: few
D gene: TRBD1
J gene: TRBJ1-1
V gene: TRBV7-9

CDR3 protein: CASTPLDRVGEAFF
CDR3 DNA: TGTGCCAGCACCCCCCTGGACAGGGTTGGGGAAGCTTTCTTT
clone size: -
D gene: TRBD1
J gene: TRBJ1-1
V gene: TRBV6-2/TRBV6-3

CDR3 protein: CASSSTNQPQHF
CDR3 DNA: TGTGCCAGCAGCTCCACTAATCAGCCCCAGCATTTT
clone size: many
D gene: -
J gene: TRBJ1-5
V gene: TRBV7-9

CDR3 protein: CASTVTGGYGDTQYF
CDR3 DNA: TGTGCCAGCACCGTGACAGGGGGCTATGGGGATACGCAGTATTTT
clone size: many
D gene: TRBD1
J gene: TRBJ2-3
V gene: TRBV7-6